A selection of T cell receptor beta chains follows, all from one sample in a study of CD8 T cells in Susac syndrome. Via MiXCR, TCRdb re-called the immunoSEQ multiplex PCR reads, giving one row per CDR3 protein. The sample shows about 300,000 distinct CDR3 sequences, approximately 85% of them seen only once. Sequencing was performed on CD8+ T cells from PBMCs. The receptors were sampled from a human donor with multiple sclerosis. CDR3s include the opening cysteine and the closing phenylalanine or tryptophan. Fields, in order: CDR3 protein, CDR3 DNA, J gene, D gene, V gene, clone size. D genes are given only for firm matches. Some rows mark clone size as missing; the rest say once, few, many or name a class of expanded clone.

CDR3aa: CASKTGTGAEAQYF
CDR3nt: TGTGCCAGCAAAACCGGGACAGGCGCCGAGGCCCAGTACTTC
j_gene: TRBJ2-5
d_gene: TRBD1
v_gene: TRBV7-9
abundance: .

CDR3aa: CASSWDGALNQPQHF
CDR3nt: TGTGCCAGCAGCTGGGACGGGGCCCTCAATCAGCCCCAGCATTTT
j_gene: TRBJ1-5
d_gene: .
v_gene: TRBV27
abundance: .

CDR3aa: CATSDRTGANQPQHF
CDR3nt: TGTGCCACCAGTGACAGGACAGGGGCCAATCAGCCCCAGCATTTT
j_gene: TRBJ1-5
d_gene: TRBD1
v_gene: TRBV24-1
abundance: .

CDR3aa: CASSIFGWGNEQFF
CDR3nt: TGTGCCAGTAGTATATTTGGGTGGGGGAATGAGCAGTTCTTC
j_gene: TRBJ2-1
d_gene: .
v_gene: TRBV19
abundance: .

CDR3aa: CASSYDSNYGYTF
CDR3nt: TGTGCCAGCAGTTACGACAGTAACTATGGCTACACCTTC
j_gene: TRBJ1-2
d_gene: .
v_gene: TRBV6-5
abundance: once

CDR3aa: CASSDPRTSSTYEQYF
CDR3nt: TGTGCCAGCAGTGACCCAAGGACTAGCTCTACCTACGAGCAGTACTTC
j_gene: TRBJ2-7
d_gene: TRBD2
v_gene: TRBV25-1
abundance: .

CDR3aa: CASSLGRSGANVLTF
CDR3nt: TGTGCCAGCAGTCTGGGGAGGTCCGGGGCCAACGTCCTGACTTTC
j_gene: TRBJ2-6
d_gene: .
v_gene: TRBV27
abundance: .

CDR3aa: CASSQESGESTDTQYF
CDR3nt: TGTGCCAGCAGCCAAGAATCCGGAGAAAGCACAGATACGCAGTATTTT
j_gene: TRBJ2-3
d_gene: .
v_gene: TRBV14
abundance: .

CDR3aa: CSARDRLAGVANEQFF
CDR3nt: TGCAGTGCTAGAGATCGCCTAGCGGGAGTAGCCAATGAGCAGTTCTTC
j_gene: TRBJ2-1
d_gene: TRBD2
v_gene: TRBV20-1
abundance: .

CDR3aa: CAITTWGHPGWGSYNEQFF
CDR3nt: TGTGCCATCACTACGTGGGGACATCCCGGTTGGGGGTCCTACAATGAGCAGTTCTTC
j_gene: TRBJ2-1
d_gene: .
v_gene: TRBV19
abundance: .

CDR3aa: CASRPKGASGSHEQFF
CDR3nt: TGTGCCAGCAGGCCCAAGGGTGCTAGCGGGAGCCATGAGCAGTTCTTC
j_gene: TRBJ2-1
d_gene: TRBD2
v_gene: TRBV6-2/TRBV6-3
abundance: .

CDR3aa: CASSPLGNRPAGEQFF
CDR3nt: TGTGCCAGCAGTCCACTTGGTAATAGGCCCGCGGGGGAGCAGTTCTTC
j_gene: TRBJ2-1
d_gene: .
v_gene: TRBV6-2/TRBV6-3
abundance: once

CDR3aa: CASSHPIAGGANVLTF
CDR3nt: TGTGCCAGCAGCCACCCCATAGCAGGTGGGGCCAACGTCCTGACTTTC
j_gene: TRBJ2-6
d_gene: .
v_gene: TRBV7-9
abundance: .

CDR3aa: CASSVTSGGYEQYF
CDR3nt: TGTGCCAGCAGCGTGACTAGCGGGGGTTACGAGCAGTACTTC
j_gene: TRBJ2-7
d_gene: TRBD2
v_gene: TRBV9
abundance: .

CDR3aa: CASSPGHPYEQYF
CDR3nt: TGTGCCAGCAGCCCCGGACACCCCTACGAGCAGTACTTC
j_gene: TRBJ2-7
d_gene: .
v_gene: TRBV7-9
abundance: once

CDR3aa: CASARGAGADTQYF
CDR3nt: TGTGCCTCAGCCCGGGGGGCTGGGGCAGATACGCAGTATTTT
j_gene: TRBJ2-3
d_gene: .
v_gene: TRBV30
abundance: .

CDR3aa: CASSPTLGLVTGELFF
CDR3nt: TGTGCCAGCAGCCCCACTCTAGGTCTTGTCACCGGGGAGCTGTTTTTT
j_gene: TRBJ2-2
d_gene: .
v_gene: TRBV7-9
abundance: .

CDR3aa: CASSLSTALSGNTIYF
CDR3nt: TGTGCCAGCAGCTTATCTACGGCGCTCTCTGGAAACACCATATATTTT
j_gene: TRBJ1-3
d_gene: .
v_gene: TRBV7-9
abundance: .

CDR3aa: CASSSYLASGRETDTQYF
CDR3nt: TGTGCCAGCAGTTCATACCTAGCTAGCGGGAGGGAAACAGATACGCAGTATTTT
j_gene: TRBJ2-3
d_gene: TRBD2
v_gene: TRBV28
abundance: .

CDR3aa: CASSPGLRDEQETQYF
CDR3nt: TGTGCCAGCAGCCCCGGGTTGCGGGACGAACAAGAGACCCAGTACTTC
j_gene: TRBJ2-5
d_gene: .
v_gene: TRBV7-9
abundance: .

CDR3aa: CASSGRPSGTQETQYF
CDR3nt: TGTGCCAGCAGCGGGAGGCCCAGCGGAACTCAAGAGACCCAGTACTTC
j_gene: TRBJ2-5
d_gene: .
v_gene: TRBV13
abundance: .

CDR3aa: CASSPEAGIVYNEQFF
CDR3nt: TGTGCCAGCAGCCCCGAGGCGGGGATCGTATACAATGAGCAGTTCTTC
j_gene: TRBJ2-1
d_gene: .
v_gene: TRBV6-1
abundance: .

CDR3aa: CATSGGEYNEQFF
CDR3nt: TGTGCCACCAGCGGGGGGGAATACAATGAGCAGTTCTTC
j_gene: TRBJ2-1
d_gene: TRBD2
v_gene: TRBV15
abundance: .

CDR3aa: CSARDFRGTYEQYF
CDR3nt: TGCAGTGCTAGAGATTTTCGGGGAACCTACGAGCAGTACTTC
j_gene: TRBJ2-7
d_gene: .
v_gene: TRBV20-1
abundance: .

CDR3aa: CASSSHAPGLAGGKRTGELFF
CDR3nt: TGTGCCAGCAGTTCTCATGCCCCGGGACTAGCGGGAGGAAAGAGGACCGGGGAGCTGTTTTTT
j_gene: TRBJ2-2
d_gene: TRBD2
v_gene: TRBV6-5
abundance: .

CDR3aa: CASSFRAGPYNEQFF
CDR3nt: TGTGCCAGCAGCTTTCGGGCAGGCCCATACAATGAGCAGTTCTTC
j_gene: TRBJ2-1
d_gene: .
v_gene: TRBV5-6
abundance: .

CDR3aa: CASSLGLALGEQFF
CDR3nt: TGTGCCAGCAGCCTGGGACTAGCCCTGGGGGAGCAGTTCTTC
j_gene: TRBJ2-1
d_gene: TRBD2
v_gene: TRBV27
abundance: .

CDR3aa: CASRPGQWLEKLFF
CDR3nt: TGTGCCAGCCGACCGGGTCAATGGCTGGAAAAACTGTTTTTT
j_gene: TRBJ1-4
d_gene: .
v_gene: TRBV6-5
abundance: once

CDR3aa: CASSQESGTIYEQYF
CDR3nt: TGCGCCAGCAGCCAAGAAAGCGGGACGATCTACGAGCAGTACTTC
j_gene: TRBJ2-7
d_gene: TRBD2
v_gene: TRBV4-3
abundance: .

CDR3aa: CASSQGGLPYNEQFF
CDR3nt: TGCGCCAGCAGCCAAGGGGGACTGCCTTACAATGAGCAGTTCTTC
j_gene: TRBJ2-1
d_gene: .
v_gene: TRBV4-3
abundance: .

CDR3aa: CASSSLTAGAGSYEQYF
CDR3nt: TGTGCCAGCAGCTCCCTAACGGCGGGAGCGGGATCCTACGAGCAGTACTTC
j_gene: TRBJ2-7
d_gene: TRBD2
v_gene: TRBV13
abundance: once

CDR3aa: CASSPLLGTEAFF
CDR3nt: TGTGCCAGCAGCCCGCTCCTCGGCACTGAAGCTTTCTTT
j_gene: TRBJ1-1
d_gene: .
v_gene: TRBV6-5
abundance: few

CDR3aa: CAWSAQGRTEAFF
CDR3nt: TGTGCCTGGAGTGCACAGGGGAGGACTGAAGCTTTCTTT
j_gene: TRBJ1-1
d_gene: TRBD1
v_gene: TRBV30
abundance: .

CDR3aa: CASSPGQAVKETQYF
CDR3nt: TGTGCCAGCAGCCCCGGGCAGGCCGTCAAAGAGACCCAGTACTTC
j_gene: TRBJ2-5
d_gene: .
v_gene: TRBV7-9
abundance: .

CDR3aa: CSVEVRDGPPYGYTF
CDR3nt: TGCAGCGTTGAAGTCCGAGACGGGCCACCCTATGGCTACACCTTC
j_gene: TRBJ1-2
d_gene: .
v_gene: TRBV29-1
abundance: .

CDR3aa: CASSTGTSSYEQYF
CDR3nt: TGTGCCAGCAGTACCGGGACTAGCTCCTACGAGCAGTACTTC
j_gene: TRBJ2-7
d_gene: TRBD2
v_gene: TRBV6-2/TRBV6-3
abundance: once

CDR3aa: CASSAGTYNEQFF
CDR3nt: TGTGCCAGCAGCGCTGGGACCTACAATGAGCAGTTCTTC
j_gene: TRBJ2-1
d_gene: .
v_gene: TRBV2
abundance: .

CDR3aa: CASSLVPGRSSYEQYF
CDR3nt: TGTGCCAGCAGCTTGGTTCCGGGACGGAGCTCCTACGAGCAGTACTTC
j_gene: TRBJ2-7
d_gene: .
v_gene: TRBV5-4
abundance: few

CDR3aa: CASSRDSGRAGYEQYF
CDR3nt: TGTGCCAGCAGTAGGGATAGCGGGAGGGCCGGATACGAGCAGTACTTC
j_gene: TRBJ2-7
d_gene: TRBD2
v_gene: TRBV6-1
abundance: .

CDR3aa: CASSQVTGTTEAFF
CDR3nt: TGCGCCAGCAGCCAAGTTACAGGGACGACTGAAGCTTTCTTT
j_gene: TRBJ1-1
d_gene: .
v_gene: TRBV4-1
abundance: .

CDR3aa: CASSSTLSSGNTIYF
CDR3nt: TGTGCCAGCAGTTCCACCCTGAGCTCTGGAAACACCATATATTTT
j_gene: TRBJ1-3
d_gene: .
v_gene: TRBV12-3/TRBV12-4
abundance: .

CDR3aa: CASSSPYNSPLHF
CDR3nt: TGTGCCAGCAGTTCCCCCTATAATTCACCCCTCCACTTT
j_gene: TRBJ1-6
d_gene: .
v_gene: TRBV28
abundance: .

CDR3aa: CASSPLEGLTGELFF
CDR3nt: TGTGCCAGCAGCCCCCTGGAGGGCCTCACCGGGGAGCTGTTTTTT
j_gene: TRBJ2-2
d_gene: .
v_gene: TRBV7-9
abundance: .

CDR3aa: CASSLVPDNNEQFF
CDR3nt: TGTGCCAGCAGCTTAGTACCGGATAACAATGAGCAGTTCTTC
j_gene: TRBJ2-1
d_gene: .
v_gene: TRBV7-9
abundance: .

CDR3aa: CASSLESGIGRGNEQFF
CDR3nt: TGTGCCAGCAGCTTAGAGTCGGGGATAGGTAGAGGAAATGAGCAGTTCTTC
j_gene: TRBJ2-1
d_gene: .
v_gene: TRBV13
abundance: .

CDR3aa: CASSVGLAGLYEQYF
CDR3nt: TGTGCCAGCAGCGTTGGGTTAGCGGGACTCTACGAGCAGTACTTC
j_gene: TRBJ2-7
d_gene: TRBD2
v_gene: TRBV9
abundance: .

CDR3aa: CAINRQGSDTEAFF
CDR3nt: TGTGCCATCAATCGACAGGGATCTGACACTGAAGCTTTCTTT
j_gene: TRBJ1-1
d_gene: TRBD1
v_gene: TRBV10-3
abundance: .

CDR3aa: CASSDLAGGTETQYF
CDR3nt: TGTGCCAGCAGTGACCTTGCGGGAGGGACCGAGACCCAGTACTTC
j_gene: TRBJ2-5
d_gene: TRBD2
v_gene: TRBV6-2/TRBV6-3
abundance: .

CDR3aa: CASSPGPPRGNQPQHF
CDR3nt: TGTGCCAGCAGCCCCGGACCGCCGCGGGGCAATCAGCCCCAGCATTTT
j_gene: TRBJ1-5
d_gene: .
v_gene: TRBV5-4
abundance: medium-sized

CDR3aa: CASSNLGYSNQPQHF
CDR3nt: TGTGCCAGTAGTAACCTAGGCTATAGCAATCAGCCCCAGCATTTT
j_gene: TRBJ1-5
d_gene: .
v_gene: TRBV19
abundance: .

CDR3aa: CASSFTPLTGGDGYTF
CDR3nt: TGTGCCAGCAGCTTTACCCCTCTGACAGGGGGCGATGGCTACACCTTC
j_gene: TRBJ1-2
d_gene: TRBD1
v_gene: TRBV7-9
abundance: .

CDR3aa: CASSISGGSSYEQYF
CDR3nt: TGTGCCAGCAGTATTAGCGGGGGAAGCTCCTACGAGCAGTACTTC
j_gene: TRBJ2-7
d_gene: TRBD2
v_gene: TRBV27
abundance: once

CDR3aa: CASSLYRETEAFF
CDR3nt: TGTGCCAGCAGTTTGTACAGGGAGACTGAAGCTTTCTTT
j_gene: TRBJ1-1
d_gene: .
v_gene: TRBV28
abundance: once